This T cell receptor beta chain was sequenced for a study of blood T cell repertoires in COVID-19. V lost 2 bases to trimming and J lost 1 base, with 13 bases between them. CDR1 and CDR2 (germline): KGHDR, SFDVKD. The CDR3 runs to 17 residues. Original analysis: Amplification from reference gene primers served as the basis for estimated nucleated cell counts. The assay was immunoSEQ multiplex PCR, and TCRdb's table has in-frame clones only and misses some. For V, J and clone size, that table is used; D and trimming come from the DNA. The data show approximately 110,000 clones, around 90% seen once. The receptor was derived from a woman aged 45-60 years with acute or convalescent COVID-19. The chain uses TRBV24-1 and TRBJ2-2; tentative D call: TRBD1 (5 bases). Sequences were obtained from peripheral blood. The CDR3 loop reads CATSDSHQGWNTGELFF. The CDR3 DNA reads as TGTGCCACCAGTGATTCCCATCAGGGTTGGAACACCGGGGAGCTGTTTTTT.